This T cell receptor (beta chain) was identified in a study of control samples from healthy donors and cancer patients. In this sample, this clone turned up a few times. TCRdb's copy holds only in-frame clones and misses some; the assay was immunoSEQ multiplex PCR. This table has 40,000 to 55,000 clones, about 90% appearing once. Germline lookup yields CDR1 MNHEY and CDR2 SVGAGI. The CDR3 contains 14 residues. The ends lost 4 bases at V and 8 bases at J; junction bases unmatched: 9. Input material: PBMCs. The rearrangement joins TRBV6-5 to TRBJ1-1; TRBD1 aligns across 8 bases. This receptor was taken from a woman aged 60-70 years with lung cancer. CDR3 bases: TGTGCCAGCAGTTCCCACAAGGGGACAGGCGAAGCTTTCTTT. This encodes CASSSHKGTGEAFF.